The T cell receptor (beta chain) under discussion was sequenced for a study of T cells after somatic rescue of genetic block. The CDR3 spans 16 residues. Germline V lookup: CDR1 SGHTA, CDR2 FQGNSA. The V gene end was trimmed by 7 bases and the J gene end by 2 bases; junction bases not matched to a gene: 12. This clone showed up just once. TCRdb's copy holds only in-frame clones and misses some; the assay was immunoSEQ multiplex PCR. The repertoire holds approximately 65,000 clones, with 85% to 95% as singletons. The gene calls are TRBV7-2 and TRBJ1-1; TRBD1 agrees at 8 bases. Sequenced input: peripheral blood mononuclear cells (PBMCs). The source of this sequence is a middle-aged man. The CDR3 is CASTKSGGTGNTEAFF. The CDR3, as DNA: TGTGCCAGCACCAAAAGCGGCGGGACAGGAAACACTGAAGCTTTCTTT.